A single T cell receptor (beta chain) is shown here with its context. Only one count was recorded for this clonotype. Its antigen remains unidentified. Base qualities are missing; no much larger clone stands one base away. A lone read offers only weak evidence. The data are from a study of CD8 T cells in Susac syndrome (dated by TCRdb to about 2019). Background for the entire study: Among the Susac syndrome patients who were sequenced, clinically active disease was present in 5 or 6 and clinical remission was observed in about eight. Susac syndrome patients were therapy-naive, on corticosteroids (some also receiving IVIg), or on IVIg alone at blood withdrawal. Repertoire sequencing was used to test whether CD8+ T cell activation and differentiation in Susac syndrome was antigen driven.

Trimming costs V 0 bases and J 3 bases, and their ends lie 6 bases apart. Per the germline V gene (reference sequence), SGHNT is the CDR1 and YYREEE is the CDR2. Its CDR3 holds 14 amino acids, cysteine through phenylalanine. CDR3 DNA is the only sequence kept; it has 42 bases, read in frame from the first base. RNA was extracted using the RNeasy kit, and roughly 0.5 to 1 ug of the RNA was reverse transcribed with random hexamers. The immunoSEQ multiplex PCR assay, which covers 54 Vbeta and 13 Jbeta segments, was used to amplify TCR beta CDR3 regions. Bias from PCR amplification was corrected by using a synthetic template baseline for primer optimization and for computational correction. The authors processed their data as follows. Reads were assigned to V, D and J genes according to IMGT and analyzed in immunoSEQ Analyzer, with only productive sequences retained. Clonality was computed as one minus Shannon entropy normalized by log2 of the number of productive unique sequences. Public and private clones were assessed among the 100 most prevalent clones of each patient and control. Susac-specific clones were defined as absent from healthy and MS cohorts, 850 to 1,300 published viral clones and other ImmuneACCESS disease sequences. TCRdb cleaned the public reads at Q25 with fastp, built clones with MiXCR and kept in-frame beta chains. CDR3 protein sequences are deduplicated, and each keeps its most common genes and DNA. None of the V and J calls come from the authors' own analysis; TCRdb made them. The sample contains about 140,000 distinct CDR3 sequences, 95% of them found a single time. 0.14% of the sample belongs to the ten largest clones.

Here is what the overall study found, with its caveats: In the CD4+ T cell repertoire of Susac syndrome patients, clonal expansion was not detected. The study acknowledged that relatively few individuals were included in the TCR sequencing and HLA analysis.

Peripheral blood CD8+ and CD4+ T cells from healthy donors, Susac syndrome patients and multiple sclerosis patients were profiled using high-throughput TCR beta sequencing. Recently defined diagnostic criteria for definite or probable disease were met by the Susac syndrome patients. Bulk CD8+ and CD4+ T cells were purified magnetically by negative isolation, whereas CD8+ TEMRA cells were enriched by FACS. Blood was collected in EDTA tubes and processed within 24 hours, with PBMCs isolated through density gradient centrifugation. PBMCs destined for TCR sequencing were cryopreserved in liquid nitrogen and later thawed in a 37 °C water bath. The sorted or isolated CD4+, CD8+ and CD8+ TEMRA cells reached a purity of at least 90%.

The TCR sequence derives from a human donor with Susac syndrome. This chain is built from TRBV5-4 and TRBJ2-2; no D gene call is confident. The sequenced sample consisted of CD4+ T cells from PBMCs. The DNA is TGTGCCAGCAGCTTGGGTTGGGACACCGGGGAGCTGTTTTTT. Translated, it gives CASSLGWDTGELFF.